The rows below give T cell receptor beta chains drawn from one sample of a study of T cell changes during pregnancy in multiple sclerosis. Generated by immunoSEQ multiplex PCR, the TCRdb table keeps only in-frame clones and is missing some. The data hold 130,000 or so clones, with 90% to 96% observed a single time. The sequencing here drew on peripheral blood, taken after pregnancy. These receptors originate from a female donor with multiple sclerosis, enrolled in a pregnancy study. The CDR3 runs from the conserved cysteine through the conserved F or W. Each record gives: J gene, D gene, V gene, clone size, CDR3 DNA, CDR3 protein. The D gene is left open where the match is weak. Not all rows give a size; the values are once, few, many and, for expanded clones, a class.

TRBJ1-3	TRBD1	TRBV6-5	NA	TGTGCCAGCAGACAGGGGTTGGTTGGAAACACCATATATTTT	CASRQGLVGNTIYF
TRBJ2-5	NA	TRBV5-4	NA	TGTGCCAGCAGCCCCGGAGGGGTGGGGGGACAAGAGACCCAGTACTTC	CASSPGGVGGQETQYF
TRBJ1-1	TRBD1	TRBV6-1	NA	TGTGCCAGCAGTGAAGAAAAGAGTCACAGGGGTCGGGGTGAAGCTTTCTTT	CASSEEKSHRGRGEAFF
TRBJ2-1	TRBD2	TRBV11-3	NA	TGTGCCAGCAGCTCCCACCCCCGGACTAGCGGGAGCTCTTACAATGAGCAGTTCTTC	CASSSHPRTSGSSYNEQFF
TRBJ2-7	TRBD2	TRBV2	NA	TGTGCCTACAAGGAGGCTAGCGGGAACTACGAGCAGTACTTC	CAYKEASGNYEQYF
TRBJ2-2	TRBD2	TRBV7-3	NA	TGTGCCAGCAGCTTATCAGCGGGAGGAACCGGGGAGCTGTTTTTT	CASSLSAGGTGELFF
TRBJ2-6	TRBD2	TRBV14	NA	TGTGCCAGCAGCCACGGGGGGGCTGGGGCCAACGTCCTGACTTTC	CASSHGGAGANVLTF
TRBJ1-3	NA	TRBV28	NA	TGTGCCAGCAGTTTTTCAGGGGCGTTTGGAAACACCATATATTTT	CASSFSGAFGNTIYF
TRBJ2-3	TRBD1	TRBV29-1	few	TGCAGCGTTGTTGGGACAGGTTTCACAGATACGCAGTATTTT	CSVVGTGFTDTQYF
TRBJ2-1	TRBD2	TRBV28	NA	TGTGCCAGCAGTCCGGGTAGGGCAGCGGGAGGGAAGGATGAGCAGTTCTTC	CASSPGRAAGGKDEQFF
TRBJ1-5	NA	TRBV19	NA	TGTGCCAGTAAACAGAATAGCAATCAGCCCCAGCATTTT	CASKQNSNQPQHF
TRBJ2-3	TRBD2	TRBV6-4	NA	TGTGCCAGCAGAGCGGGAGACGGCACAGATACGCAGTATTTT	CASRAGDGTDTQYF
TRBJ1-1	NA	TRBV2	NA	TGTGCCAGCAGTGAGGGAGATGAAGCTTTCTTT	CASSEGDEAFF
TRBJ2-5	TRBD2	TRBV6-5	NA	TGTGCCAGCAGTTCCTCTCGAACTAGCGGGACCCGGGTCCAGTACTTC	CASSSSRTSGTRVQYF
TRBJ1-1	NA	TRBV28	NA	TGTGCCAGCAGTTCCCCCGGGGCGGGGACTGAAGCTTTCTTT	CASSSPGAGTEAFF
TRBJ1-1	NA	TRBV19	NA	TGTGCCAGTAGTATTAGGTTTCGGGGGGTTAGCACTGAAGCTTTCTTT	CASSIRFRGVSTEAFF
TRBJ2-2	TRBD2	TRBV7-2	NA	TGTGCCAGCAGCTCAACCGGGACTAGTAACACCGGGGAGCTGTTTTTT	CASSSTGTSNTGELFF
TRBJ2-1	NA	TRBV5-5	NA	TGTGCCAGCAGCCCGGACTTCGGTAATGAGCAGTTCTTC	CASSPDFGNEQFF
TRBJ2-7	TRBD1	TRBV7-2	NA	TGTGCCAGCAGCAGGGACAGGGGTAACGAGCAGTACTTC	CASSRDRGNEQYF
TRBJ2-2	TRBD2	TRBV11-3	once	TGTGCCAGCAGCTTACGTTCGGGAGGGCTAACCGGGGAGCTGTTTTTT	CASSLRSGGLTGELFF
TRBJ1-1	NA	TRBV4-1	NA	TGCGCCAGCAGCCAAGATGGACAGAACACTGAAGCTTTCTTT	CASSQDGQNTEAFF
TRBJ1-5	TRBD1	TRBV27	NA	TGTGCCAGCAAAGCTTCAGGGGGACCCCAGCATTTT	CASKASGGPQHF
TRBJ2-3	TRBD1	TRBV5-6	NA	TGTGCCAGCAGCTTCGGACAGGTTATTAGCACAGATACGCAGTATTTT	CASSFGQVISTDTQYF
TRBJ1-5	NA	TRBV19	NA	TGTGCCAGTAGTATGCGCAGGGGTGGCGGGCAGCCCCAGCATTTT	CASSMRRGGGQPQHF
TRBJ2-4	TRBD1	TRBV16	NA	TGTGCCAGCAGCCAATGGGACAGGGGGAGATCGGTTCAGTACTTC	CASSQWDRGRSVQYF